The 28 T cell receptor beta chains below all came from one sample that was sequenced in a study of T cell responses to AZD1222 COVID-19 vaccine. The method was immunoSEQ multiplex PCR; TCRdb's version includes in-frame clones alone and lacks a portion of them. This table has about 160,000 clones, 92% appearing once. Here the sequenced sample was peripheral blood, taken on day 0 of MenACWY control vaccination. The receptors shown here come from an adult in good health.

The rearrangement joins TRBV5-1 to TRBJ2-1; D possibly corresponds to TRBD2 (7 bases). The CDR3 is 16 amino acids. Trimming shortened V by 0 bases and J by 8 bases, and 18 bases separated the two germline ends. Germline V gives CDR1 SGHRS, CDR2 YFSETQ. The CDR3: CASSLAGGGIYDEQFF. CDR3 sequence (DNA): TGCGCCAGCAGCTTGGCCGGCGGGGGCATATACGATGAGCAGTTCTTC.

The chain combines TRBV3-1 (or the pseudogene TRBV3-2) with TRBJ1-1; tentative D call: TRBD1 (5 bases). The germline CDR1 and CDR2 sequences are LGHDT and YNNKEL (reference sequence). The CDR3 is 12 amino acids. V was shortened by 8 bases and J by 5 bases, with 12 bases between the two germline ends. CDR3 in DNA: TGTGCCAGCGGACACCAAGGGACTGAAGCTTTCTTT. Protein: CASGHQGTEAFF.

The CDR3 spells CASSVGTGRPTYEQYF. The CDR3 DNA sequence: TGTGCCAGCAGCGTGGGCACGGGGCGTCCTACCTACGAGCAGTACTTC. The gene calls are TRBV9 and TRBJ2-7; D possibly uses TRBD1 or TRBD2 (5 bases each). In germline, CDR1 is SGDLS, CDR2 YYNGEE. The CDR3 has 16 residues. V gave up 2 bases and J gave up 2 bases, with 17 bases separating them.

The V and J genes are TRBV9 and TRBJ1-1; 9 bases are shared with TRBD1. The germline gives CDR1 SGDLS, CDR2 YYNGEE. The CDR3 is made up of 16 amino acids. V lost 2 bases to trimming and J lost 2 bases; unmatched junction nucleotides: 7. CDR3 sequence: CASSVGDRALNTEAFF. The CDR3 bases are TGTGCCAGCAGCGTGGGGGACAGGGCGTTAAACACTGAAGCTTTCTTT.

V gene TRBV27 combines with J gene TRBJ1-6, with TRBD1 matching over 8 bases. Germline trimming cut 8 bases from V and 9 bases from J; bases unmatched to any gene: 9. The CDR3 is made up of 14 amino acids. Germline CDR1 and CDR2: MNHEY and SMNVEV (reference sequence). The CDR3 DNA follows: TGTGCCAGCGGACAGGACAGGGTCGGTTCACCCCTCCACTTT. Its protein product is CASGQDRVGSPLHF.

The chain has TRBV7-9 and TRBJ2-3; D is uncertain. CDR3 size: 14 residues. Per the germline V gene, CDR1 is SEHNR and CDR2 is FQNEAQ (reference sequence). The V and J ends lost 5 bases and 1 base respectively, with 10 bases between them. The CDR3: CASSPTLGTDTQYF. The CDR3 bases are TGTGCCAGCAGCCCCACTCTAGGCACAGATACGCAGTATTTT.

V usage is TRBV6-5 and J usage is TRBJ1-3; D is ambiguous. V was trimmed by 6 bases and J by 0 bases, leaving 12 bases between them. Germline values: CDR1 MNHEY, CDR2 SVGAGI. This CDR3 spans 15 amino acids. CDR3 in DNA: TGTGCCAGCAGAGATGGACTCTCCTCTGGAAACACCATATATTTT. Its translation: CASRDGLSSGNTIYF.

This chain joins TRBV7-2 and TRBJ1-1; D might be TRBD1 (6 bases). V was clipped by 3 bases and J by 8 bases, with 13 bases between them. The CDR3 is 13 residues long. Germline values: CDR1 SGHTA, CDR2 FQGNSA. The CDR3 region is CASSLYTQGEAFF. CDR3 nucleotide sequence: TGTGCCAGCAGCTTGTATACACAGGGAGAAGCTTTCTTT.

This clone was seen a handful of times. The genes are TRBV6-5 and TRBJ1-2; 8 bases match TRBD1. Germline V CDR1 and CDR2: MNHEY, SVGAGI. The CDR3 covers 12 residues. Trimming at V came to 6 bases and at J to 5 bases, leaving 2 bases not matched to a gene. CDR3 in amino acids: CASRGQDYGYTF. In DNA form, the CDR3 reads TGTGCCAGCAGGGGACAGGATTATGGCTACACCTTC.

The V and J genes are TRBV19 and TRBJ2-3; no firm D call. The length of the CDR3 is 15 residues. Germline CDR1 and CDR2: LNHDA and SQIVND (reference sequence). The V and J ends lost 6 bases and 0 bases respectively, with 13 bases between them. The CDR3 reads CASSSGSASTDTQYF. CDR3 DNA sequence: TGTGCCAGTAGCTCCGGATCGGCGAGCACAGATACGCAGTATTTT.

The chain joins TRBV20-1 to TRBJ1-2; D remains ambiguous. This CDR3 contains 11 residues. V was clipped by 8 bases and J by 5 bases, with 12 bases between them. Germline V lookup: CDR1 DFQATT, CDR2 SNEGSKA (reference sequence). CDR3 nucleotides: TGCAGTACCAACGACAAGTATGGCTACACCTTC. The encoded protein is CSTNDKYGYTF.

The V call is TRBV13, the J call TRBJ2-5; 7 bases are shared with TRBD2. The germline V gene has CDR1 PRHDT and CDR2 FYEKMQ (reference sequence). CDR3 length: 15 amino acids. J was trimmed by 5 bases and V by 1 base; bases with no gene match: 7. This chain's CDR3 is CASSLVRLADETQYF. DNA for the CDR3: TGTGCCAGCAGCTTAGTCAGACTAGCAGATGAGACCCAGTACTTC.

V usage is TRBV6-2 or TRBV6-3 and J usage is TRBJ2-7, with D perhaps matching TRBD2 (6 bases). The V end lost 5 bases, the J end lost 2 bases, and 16 bases lay between the germline ends. The CDR3 has 15 residues. Germline V CDR1 and CDR2: MNHEY, SVGEGT. The CDR3 nucleotides are TGTGCCAGCAGTAATCCGGGACTGGGAACCTACGAGCAGTACTTC. Its protein is CASSNPGLGTYEQYF.

The rearrangement uses TRBV27 and TRBJ1-1; no firm D call. Germline V CDR1 and CDR2: MNHEY, SMNVEV (reference sequence). The V and J ends lost 3 bases and 6 bases respectively, with 11 bases between them. This CDR3 spans 13 amino acids. The CDR3 here is CASSFGSMAEAFF. CDR3 DNA sequence: TGTGCCAGCAGTTTCGGCAGTATGGCTGAAGCTTTCTTT.

This rearrangement joins TRBV6-2 or TRBV6-3 to TRBJ1-5; D unresolved. V was clipped by 0 bases and J by 7 bases, with 4 bases between them. Germline V gene lookup returns CDR1 MNHEY and CDR2 SVGEGT. This CDR3 contains 12 residues. The CDR3 protein is CASSYSVQPQHF. In DNA form, the CDR3 reads TGTGCCAGCAGTTACTCGGTACAGCCCCAGCATTTT.

This chain connects TRBV2 to TRBJ1-1; D is uncertain. Germline V gene lookup returns CDR1 SNHLY and CDR2 FYNNEI. The V and J ends lost 7 bases and 1 base respectively, with 7 bases between them. The CDR3 sequence is 12 residues long. In nucleotides, the CDR3 is TGTGCCAGCACCAGGACGAACACTGAAGCTTTCTTT. As protein: CASTRTNTEAFF.

The rearrangement joins TRBV2 to TRBJ1-2; D possibly corresponds to TRBD1 (6 bases). V lost 6 bases, J lost 0 bases, and 11 bases lay in between. Germline-derived CDR1 and CDR2 are SNHLY and FYNNEI. The CDR3 is 14 amino acids. CDR3 loop: CASSGDTSNYGYTF. The CDR3 region has the DNA TGTGCCAGCAGCGGGGACACTTCTAACTATGGCTACACCTTC.

The chain recombines TRBV6-5 with TRBJ1-2, with D possibly being TRBD1 (6 bases). The CDR3 spans 14 residues. Germline lookup yields CDR1 MNHEY and CDR2 SVGAGI. Deletions cut 5 bases from V and 8 bases from J, with 18 bases between. The CDR3 DNA is TGTGCCAGCAGTCCTACCCAGGGGCGAGGAGGCTACACCTTC. Translated, it gives CASSPTQGRGGYTF.

The chain is built from TRBV24-1 and TRBJ2-3; D is uncertain. V was clipped by 5 bases and J by 5 bases, with 4 bases between them. CDR1 and CDR2 from the germline V gene are KGHDR and SFDVKD. This CDR3 comprises 11 residues. Here the CDR3 reads CATSVGDTQYF. In nucleotides, the CDR3 is TGTGCCACCAGTGTGGGAGATACGCAGTATTTT.

V is TRBV9 and J is TRBJ2-5; weak D call: TRBD1 (6 bases). Germline values: CDR1 SGDLS, CDR2 YYNGEE. This CDR3 spans 14 amino acids. Trimming removed 4 bases at V and 2 bases at J, with 12 bases between. The CDR3 region has the DNA TGTGCCAGCAGCTCAAGGACAGTTCAAGAGACCCAGTACTTC. Protein sequence: CASSSRTVQETQYF.

This clone appeared once. The genes are TRBV19 and TRBJ2-7; 7 positions match TRBD2. V shed 5 bases, J shed 3 bases, and the junction held 13 bases outside the gene matches. The CDR3 contains 16 residues. The germline V gene encodes CDR1 LNHDA and CDR2 SQIVND (reference sequence). CDR3 sequence: CASSPGEGGESYEQYF. In nucleotides, the CDR3 is TGTGCCAGTAGTCCCGGGGAGGGAGGGGAAAGCTACGAGCAGTACTTC.

The chain employs TRBV5-1 and TRBJ1-3, with D perhaps TRBD1 (5 bases). The germline V gene encodes CDR1 SGHRS and CDR2 YFSETQ. Trimming took off 0 bases at V and 8 bases at J, with 9 bases between the two ends. The CDR3 is 13 amino acids. The CDR3 DNA follows: TGCGCCAGCAGCTTGGCCTCGGGGGACACCATATATTTT. It yields the protein CASSLASGDTIYF. The full variable domain, in which reference TRBV5-1 and TRBJ1-3 provide the parts outside the CDR3, is KAGVTQTPRYLIKTRGQQVTLSCSPISGHRSVSWYQQTPGQGLQFLFEYFSETQRNKGNFPGRFSGRQFSNSRSEMNVSTLELGDSALYLCASSLASGDTIYFGEGSWLTVV.

This chain uses TRBV3-1 (or the pseudogene TRBV3-2) with TRBJ2-1, with 9 bases lining up with TRBD2. Germline V lookup: CDR1 LGHDT, CDR2 YNNKEL (reference sequence). The CDR3 totals 16 residues. Unmatched junction bases numbered 8, after V lost 1 base and J lost 7 bases. The CDR3 loop is CASSQARTSAGNEQFF. CDR3 DNA: TGTGCCAGCAGCCAAGCCCGGACTAGCGCGGGGAATGAGCAGTTCTTC.

V usage is TRBV7-9 and J usage is TRBJ2-3, with D hard to call. With 6 bases removed from V and 4 bases from J, the gap between germline ends came to 17 bases. Per germline, CDR1 SEHNR and CDR2 FQNEAQ (reference sequence). The CDR3 has 15 amino acids. The CDR3, as DNA: TGTGCCAGCAGACCTTCGGGCCGCCGAGCAGATACGCAGTATTTT. This gives the protein CASRPSGRRADTQYF.

The chain employs TRBV6-1 and TRBJ2-2; D possibly matches TRBD1 or TRBD2 (5 bases each). This CDR3 has 16 residues. Per the germline V gene, CDR1 is MNHNS and CDR2 is SASEGT. Trimming pared 2 bases from V and 2 bases from J, leaving 12 bases between. CDR3 region: CASSESAGGNTGELFF. In nucleotides, the CDR3 is TGTGCCAGCAGTGAATCAGCTGGGGGAAACACCGGGGAGCTGTTTTTT.

The chain uses TRBV28 and TRBJ2-3; the D is unclear. The CDR3 has 12 residues. V lost 5 bases, J lost 2 bases, and 5 bases lay in between. The germline V gene encodes CDR1 MDHEN and CDR2 SYDVKM. Written as DNA, the CDR3 is TGTGCCAGCAGTCTCATCACAGATACGCAGTATTTT. Amino acids: CASSLITDTQYF.

The V and J genes are TRBV11-2 and TRBJ2-5; 9 nucleotides line up with TRBD1. The CDR3 consists of 14 residues. Germline V gene data show CDR1 as SGHAT and CDR2 as FQNNGV. Losses at the gene ends were 5 bases for V and 2 bases for J; bases not matched to a gene: 3. CDR3 residues: CASSAGTGQETQYF. CDR3 nucleotide sequence: TGTGCCAGCAGCGCCGGGACAGGGCAAGAGACCCAGTACTTC.

The chain is built from TRBV3-1 (or the pseudogene TRBV3-2) and TRBJ2-5, with D hard to call. CDR3 length equals 12 residues. Trimming pared 10 bases from V and 2 bases from J, leaving 11 bases between. CDR1 LGHDT and CDR2 YNNKEL come from the germline V gene (reference sequence). The CDR3 DNA reads TGTGCCACCCTAGGGCGGCAAGAGACCCAGTACTTC. Its translation: CATLGRQETQYF.